The sample holds a few counts of the clone carrying this TCR beta chain. Its antigen is not identified. This specimen comes from a study of vaccination and CD4 T cells after COVID-19. V was clipped by 6 bases and J by 0 bases, with 9 bases between them. CDR1 and CDR2 from the germline V gene are MNHEY and SMNVEV (reference sequence). This CDR3 has 13 amino acids. Treatment defined: 10-day PBMC culture with coronavirus spike peptide pools or control peptides (ViraFEST assay). Oncomine TCR Beta short-read sequencing was applied to DNA from cultured CD4+ T cells. TCRdb re-analysed the PCR reads in MiXCR, keeping a single row per CDR3 protein. The sample has tens of thousands of distinct CDR3 sequences; approximately 49% are singletons.

The sample taken for sequencing was CD4+ T cells from blood, cultured in vitro. The chain couples TRBV27 to TRBJ2-7; D not certain. The source of this sequence is a human donor who had recovered from COVID-19. The CDR3 sequence: CASSLFGSYEQYF. CDR3 nucleotide sequence: TGTGCCAGCAGCCTTTTTGGCTCCTACGAGCAGTACTTC.